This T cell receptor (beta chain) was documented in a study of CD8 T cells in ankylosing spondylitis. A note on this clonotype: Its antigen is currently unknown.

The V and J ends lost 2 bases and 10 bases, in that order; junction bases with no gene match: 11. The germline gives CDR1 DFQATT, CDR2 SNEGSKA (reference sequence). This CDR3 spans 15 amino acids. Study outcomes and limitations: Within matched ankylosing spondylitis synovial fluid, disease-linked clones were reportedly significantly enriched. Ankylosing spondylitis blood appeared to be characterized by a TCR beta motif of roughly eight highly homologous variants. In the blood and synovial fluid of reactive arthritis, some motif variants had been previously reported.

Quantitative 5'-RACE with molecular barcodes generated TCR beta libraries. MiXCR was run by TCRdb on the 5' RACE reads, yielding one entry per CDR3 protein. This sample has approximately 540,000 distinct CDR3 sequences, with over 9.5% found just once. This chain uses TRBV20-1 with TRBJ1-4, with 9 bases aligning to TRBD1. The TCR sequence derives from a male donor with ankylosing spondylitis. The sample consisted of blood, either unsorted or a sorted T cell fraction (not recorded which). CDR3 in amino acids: CSARSSTGGKGKLFF. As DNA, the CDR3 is TGCAGTGCTAGATCCTCGACAGGGGGGAAGGGAAAACTGTTTTTT.